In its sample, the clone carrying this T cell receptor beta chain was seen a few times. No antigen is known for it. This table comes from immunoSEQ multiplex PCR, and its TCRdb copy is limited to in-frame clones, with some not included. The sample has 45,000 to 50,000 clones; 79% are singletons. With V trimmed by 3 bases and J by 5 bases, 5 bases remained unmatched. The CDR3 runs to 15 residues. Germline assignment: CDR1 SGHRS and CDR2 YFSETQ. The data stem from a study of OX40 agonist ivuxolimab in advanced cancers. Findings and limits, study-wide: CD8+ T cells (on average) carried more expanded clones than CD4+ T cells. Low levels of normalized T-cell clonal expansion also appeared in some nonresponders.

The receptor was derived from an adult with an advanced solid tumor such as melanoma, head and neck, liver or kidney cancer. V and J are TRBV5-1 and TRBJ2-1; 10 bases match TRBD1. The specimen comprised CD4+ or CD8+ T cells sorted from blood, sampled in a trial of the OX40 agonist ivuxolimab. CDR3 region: CASSWDRGSDNEQFF. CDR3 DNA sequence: TGCGCCAGCAGCTGGGACAGGGGTTCGGACAATGAGCAGTTCTTC.